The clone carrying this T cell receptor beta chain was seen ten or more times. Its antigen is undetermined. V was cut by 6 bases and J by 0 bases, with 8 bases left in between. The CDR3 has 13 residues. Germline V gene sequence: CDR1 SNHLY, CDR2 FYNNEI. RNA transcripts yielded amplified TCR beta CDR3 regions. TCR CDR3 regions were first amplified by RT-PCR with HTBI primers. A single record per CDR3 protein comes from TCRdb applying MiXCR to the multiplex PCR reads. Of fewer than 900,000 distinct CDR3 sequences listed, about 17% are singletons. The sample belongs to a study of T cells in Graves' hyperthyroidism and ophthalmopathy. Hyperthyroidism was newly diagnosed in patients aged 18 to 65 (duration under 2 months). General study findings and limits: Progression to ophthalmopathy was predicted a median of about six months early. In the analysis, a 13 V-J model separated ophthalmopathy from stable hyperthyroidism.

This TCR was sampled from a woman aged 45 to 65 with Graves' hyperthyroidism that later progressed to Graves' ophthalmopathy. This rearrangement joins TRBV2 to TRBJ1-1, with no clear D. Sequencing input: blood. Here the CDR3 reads CASRLQLNTEAFF. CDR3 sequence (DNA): TGTGCCAGCAGACTCCAGCTGAACACTGAAGCTTTCTTT.